This T cell receptor beta chain appears in the sequencing data of a study of blood T cell repertoires in COVID-19. Across the whole study: Nucleic acid was either cDNA or gDNA, and it came from T cells, B-cell-depleted T cells, or PBMCs.

Enrolled through a virtual design, the participants were between about 18 and 89 years of age and came from some 26 US areas. The study assigned cohorts using participant-reported clinical history. The V end lost 3 bases, the J end lost 8 bases, and 12 bases lay between the germline ends. Germline loops: CDR1 SGDLS, CDR2 YYNGEE. The CDR3 is made up of 14 amino acids. Assay: immunoSEQ multiplex PCR; the TCRdb copy retains only in-frame clones and omits some. Found here are over 250,000 clones, around 89% of them singletons; the top ten hold around 2%. This clonotype was sampled from a woman aged 55-70 years in a cohort exposed to, infected with or recovered from COVID-19 (not recorded which). The source material was PBMCs or T cells enriched from blood (not recorded which). The rearrangement links TRBV9 to TRBJ1-6; D gene ambiguous. The CDR3, as DNA: TGTGCCAGCAGCGGGAGGGAGTTGGATTCACCCCTCCACTTT. This sequence encodes CASSGRELDSPLHF.